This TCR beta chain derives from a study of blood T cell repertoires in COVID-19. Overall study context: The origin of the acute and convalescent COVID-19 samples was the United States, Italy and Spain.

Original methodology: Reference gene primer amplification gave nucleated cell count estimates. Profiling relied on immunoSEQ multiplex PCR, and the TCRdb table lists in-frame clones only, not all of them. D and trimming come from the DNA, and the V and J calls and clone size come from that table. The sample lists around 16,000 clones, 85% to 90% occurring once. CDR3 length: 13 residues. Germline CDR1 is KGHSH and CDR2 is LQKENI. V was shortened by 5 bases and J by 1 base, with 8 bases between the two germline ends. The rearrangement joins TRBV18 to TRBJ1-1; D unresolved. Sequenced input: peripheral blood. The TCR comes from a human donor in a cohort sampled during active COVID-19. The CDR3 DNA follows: TGTGCCAGCTCAGTAAGCTCGAACACTGAAGCTTTCTTT. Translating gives CASSVSSNTEAFF.